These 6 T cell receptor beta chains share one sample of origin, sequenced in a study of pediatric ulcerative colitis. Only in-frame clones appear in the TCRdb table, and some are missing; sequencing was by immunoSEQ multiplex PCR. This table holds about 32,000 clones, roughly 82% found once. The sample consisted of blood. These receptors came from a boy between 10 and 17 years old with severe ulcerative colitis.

The CDR3 sequence: CASSGGGTLNYGYTF. As DNA, the CDR3 is TGTGCCAGCAGTGGCGGGGGAACCTTGAACTATGGCTACACCTTC. This chain connects TRBV6-1 to TRBJ1-2; perhaps TRBD1 as D (5 bases). Germline V CDR1 and CDR2: MNHNS, SASEGT. The CDR3 covers 15 residues. V shed 4 bases and J shed 2 bases, with 14 bases lying between them.

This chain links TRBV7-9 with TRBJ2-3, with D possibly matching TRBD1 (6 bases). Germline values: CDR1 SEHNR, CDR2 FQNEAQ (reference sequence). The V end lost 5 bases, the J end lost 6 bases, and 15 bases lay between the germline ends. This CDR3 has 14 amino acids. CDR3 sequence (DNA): TGTGCCAGCAGCCAGATACCCCAGGGGGATACGCAGTATTTT. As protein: CASSQIPQGDTQYF.

The CDR3 region has the DNA TGCGCCAGCAGTGAGGGAAAGGACAGGGATGAAAAACTGTTTTTT. It translates to CASSEGKDRDEKLFF. The chain uses TRBV10-1 and TRBJ1-4; 8 bases align to TRBD1. Per germline, CDR1 WNHNN and CDR2 SYGVQD (reference sequence). V was pared by 2 bases and J by 6 bases, with 5 bases of the junction left unmatched. The CDR3 extends over 15 amino acids.

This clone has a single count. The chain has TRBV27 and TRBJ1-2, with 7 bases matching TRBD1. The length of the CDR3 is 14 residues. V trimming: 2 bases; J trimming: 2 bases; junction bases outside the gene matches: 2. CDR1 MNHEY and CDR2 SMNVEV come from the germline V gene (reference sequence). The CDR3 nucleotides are TGTGCCAGCAGTTTAAAGACAGGGAACTATGGCTACACCTTC. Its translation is CASSLKTGNYGYTF.

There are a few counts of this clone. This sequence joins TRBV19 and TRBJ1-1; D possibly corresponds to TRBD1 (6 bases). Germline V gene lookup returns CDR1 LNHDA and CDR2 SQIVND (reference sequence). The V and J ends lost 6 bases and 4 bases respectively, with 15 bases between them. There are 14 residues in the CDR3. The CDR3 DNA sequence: TGTGCCAGTAGACTCCTCACAGGGCTCACTGAAGCTTTCTTT. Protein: CASRLLTGLTEAFF. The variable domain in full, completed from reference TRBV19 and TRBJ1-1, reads DGGITQSPKYLFRKEGQNVTLSCEQNLNHDAMYWYRQDPGQGLRLIYYSQIVNDFQKGDIAEGYSVSREKKESFPLTVTSAQKNPTAFYLCASRLLTGLTEAFFGQGTRLTVV.

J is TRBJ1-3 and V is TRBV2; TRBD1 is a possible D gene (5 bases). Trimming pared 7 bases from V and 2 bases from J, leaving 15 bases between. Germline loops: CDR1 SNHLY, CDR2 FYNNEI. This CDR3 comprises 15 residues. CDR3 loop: CASKDTGSPGNTIYF. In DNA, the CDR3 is TGTGCCAGCAAGGACACAGGTTCCCCTGGAAACACCATATATTTT.